The TCR beta chain described here comes from a study of blood T cell repertoires in COVID-19. Looking at the study overall: Samples came from the United States, Italy and Spain, spanning acute and convalescent COVID-19. T cells, B-cell-depleted T cells, or PBMCs supplied cDNA or gDNA.

The V gene's germline CDR1 is GTSNPN and CDR2 SVGIG (reference sequence). Trimming cost V 2 bases and J 0 bases, with 7 bases left between them. The CDR3 runs to 13 residues. Sequencing was performed with immunoSEQ multiplex PCR; in TCRdb, only in-frame clones are kept and a portion is missing. There are roughly 200,000 clones in the sample; 81% occur only once, and 9.5% to 11% lies in the top ten. The V gene is TRBV30, the J gene TRBJ1-2, with D uncertain. The TCR originated in a woman between 40 and 50 years old with COVID-19, enrolled during active disease. Input material: peripheral blood. This CDR3 is CAWSLEPNYGYTF. In DNA form, the CDR3 reads TGTGCCTGGAGTTTGGAGCCTAACTATGGCTACACCTTC.